This T cell receptor (beta chain) was retrieved from a study of T cell repertoires and Cas9 in healthy adults (dated by TCRdb to the late 2010s). General notes on the study: Within the CD4 and CD8 compartments, SpCas9-reactive T cells were assessed for multi-effector potency, cytotoxicity and lineage determination. The study looked at preexisting T cell immunity to the Streptococcus pyogenes Cas9 nuclease (SpCas9), which is used in CRISPR gene editing.

Libraries were prepared through the immunoSEQ multiplex PCR assay. TCRdb took this table from immuneACCESS and kept in-frame rearrangements with V and J called. Such tables lack part of the clones; where checked against another copy, unresolved V genes explain under half of the gap, and the rest is unexplained. A total of tens of thousands of clones appear in this sample, 85% to 95% of them only once. The ten largest make up about 0.9% of the sample. Comments on this clone: The antigen it recognizes is unknown. Nothing much larger sits one base from this clone, and base qualities are not available.

Healthy humans served as the donors. Points the paper makes about the study in general: In vitro, the proliferation and function of SpCas9-reactive effector T cells were reported to be mitigated by SpCas9-reactive regulatory T cells.

From the germline V gene, CDR1 is SGHTA and CDR2 is FQGNSA. Reading from cysteine to phenylalanine, the CDR3 counts 15 amino acids. Of all the DNA, just the CDR3 is kept, 45 bases in frame from base 1. Trimming takes 5 bases off V and 4 bases off J; junction bases not matched to a gene: 7. The sequence derives from a human donor in good health. The sequenced material came from CD4+ effector T cells (CD127+, CD25-, CD137-, CD154-) from PBMCs; culture status not recorded. The V and J genes are TRBV7-2 and TRBJ2-1; TRBD1 lines up with 8 middle nucleotides. The DNA reads TGTGCCAGCAGCCTGGCAGGGGGCGTTTACAATGAGCAGTTCTTC. Its protein is CASSLAGGVYNEQFF.